The TCR beta chain described here comes from a study of control samples from healthy donors and cancer patients. Libraries were prepared by immunoSEQ multiplex PCR; TCRdb keeps only in-frame clonotypes and omits some of them. The table includes 110,000 or so clones, 80% to 90% detected once. The CDR3 totals 15 residues. Germline CDR1 and CDR2: KGHDR and SFDVKD. With 7 bases clipped from V and 6 bases from J, the junction kept 7 bases outside the gene matches. This clone was recorded once. V gene TRBV24-1 combines with J gene TRBJ2-3; TRBD1 agrees at 12 bases. The sequence came from a woman aged 45 to 65 in good health. The sequenced material came from blood. This CDR3 reads CATRGQGARWDTQYF. The DNA for the CDR3 is TGTGCCACCAGGGGACAGGGGGCTAGGTGGGATACGCAGTATTTT.